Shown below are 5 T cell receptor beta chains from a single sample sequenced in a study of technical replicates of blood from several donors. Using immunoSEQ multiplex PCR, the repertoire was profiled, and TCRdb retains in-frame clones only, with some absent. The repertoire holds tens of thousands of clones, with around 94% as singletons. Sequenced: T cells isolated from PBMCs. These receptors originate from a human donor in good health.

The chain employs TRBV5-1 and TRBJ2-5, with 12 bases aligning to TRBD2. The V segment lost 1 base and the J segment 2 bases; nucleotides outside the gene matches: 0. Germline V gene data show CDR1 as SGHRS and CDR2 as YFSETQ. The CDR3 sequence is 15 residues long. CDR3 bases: TGCGCCAGCAGCTTGCTAGCGGGAGGGCAAGAGACCCAGTACTTC. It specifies CASSLLAGGQETQYF.

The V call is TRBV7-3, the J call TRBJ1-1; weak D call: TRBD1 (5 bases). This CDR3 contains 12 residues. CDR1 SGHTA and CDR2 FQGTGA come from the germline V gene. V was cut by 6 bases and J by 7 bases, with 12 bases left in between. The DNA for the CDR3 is TGTGCCAGCAGTCCCAGGGAGGGTGAAGCTTTCTTT. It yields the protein CASSPREGEAFF.

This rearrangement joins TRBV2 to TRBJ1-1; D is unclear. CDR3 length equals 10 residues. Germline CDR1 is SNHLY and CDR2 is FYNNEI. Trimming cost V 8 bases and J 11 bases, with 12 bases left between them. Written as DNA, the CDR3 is TGTGCCAGCTTTAAGTATGAGGCTTTCTTT. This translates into CASFKYEAFF.

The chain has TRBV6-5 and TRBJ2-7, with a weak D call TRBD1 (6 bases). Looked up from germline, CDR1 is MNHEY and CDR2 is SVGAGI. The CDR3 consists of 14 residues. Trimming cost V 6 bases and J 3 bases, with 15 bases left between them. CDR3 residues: CASSLRTEHYEQYF. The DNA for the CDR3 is TGTGCCAGCAGCCTTCGGACAGAACACTACGAGCAGTACTTC.

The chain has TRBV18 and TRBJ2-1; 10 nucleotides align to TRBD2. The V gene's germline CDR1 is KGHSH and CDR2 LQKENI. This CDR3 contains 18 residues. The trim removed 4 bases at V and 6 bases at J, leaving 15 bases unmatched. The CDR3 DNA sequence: TGTGCCAGCTCACAAAACACCCAGTCGAGCGGGAGGGCCAATGAGCAGTTCTTC. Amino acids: CASSQNTQSSGRANEQFF.